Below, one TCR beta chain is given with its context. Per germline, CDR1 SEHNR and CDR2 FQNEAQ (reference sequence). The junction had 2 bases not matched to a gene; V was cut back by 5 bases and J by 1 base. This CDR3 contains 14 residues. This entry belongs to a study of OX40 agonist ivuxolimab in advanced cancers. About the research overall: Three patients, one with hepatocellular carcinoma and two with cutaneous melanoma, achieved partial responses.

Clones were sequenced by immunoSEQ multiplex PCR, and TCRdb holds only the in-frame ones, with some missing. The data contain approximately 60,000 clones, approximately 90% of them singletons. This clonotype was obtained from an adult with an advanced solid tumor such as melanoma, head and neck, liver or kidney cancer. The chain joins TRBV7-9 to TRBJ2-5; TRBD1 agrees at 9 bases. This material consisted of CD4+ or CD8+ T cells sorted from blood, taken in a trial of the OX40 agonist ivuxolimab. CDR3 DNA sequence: TGTGCCAGCAGCCGACAGGGGGTCCAAGAGACCCAGTACTTC. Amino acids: CASSRQGVQETQYF.